This T cell receptor (beta chain) emerged from a study of T cells in Graves' hyperthyroidism and ophthalmopathy. Amplification targeted TCR beta CDR3 regions from RNA transcripts. The TCR CDR3 was amplified in a first-round RT-PCR using the HTBI primer set. MiXCR was run by TCRdb on the multiplex PCR reads, yielding one entry per CDR3 protein. The table shows around 100,000 distinct CDR3 sequences, with 47% occurring only once. The V end lost 3 bases, the J end lost 0 bases, and 14 bases lay between the germline ends. The CDR3 loop spans 16 amino acids. Germline V gives CDR1 MGHRA, CDR2 YSYEKL. Many counts were recorded for this clonotype.

The chain uses TRBV4-1 and TRBJ1-1; D gene unclear. The sequencing sample was made of blood. The source is a man aged 35-49 years with Graves' hyperthyroidism. In DNA, the CDR3 is TGCGCCAGCAGCCAGCCTACGGTAACAGTGAACACTGAAGCTTTCTTT. Residues: CASSQPTVTVNTEAFF.